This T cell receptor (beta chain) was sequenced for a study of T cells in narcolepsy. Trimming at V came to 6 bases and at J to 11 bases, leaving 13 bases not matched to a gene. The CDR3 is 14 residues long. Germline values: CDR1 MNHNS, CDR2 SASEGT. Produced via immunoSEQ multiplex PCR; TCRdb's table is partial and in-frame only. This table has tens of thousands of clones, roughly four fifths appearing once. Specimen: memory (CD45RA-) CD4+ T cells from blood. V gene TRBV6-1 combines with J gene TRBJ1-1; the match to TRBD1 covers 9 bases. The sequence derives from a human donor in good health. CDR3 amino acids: CASSALRGTGHAFF. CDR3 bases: TGTGCCAGCAGCGCACTTCGTGGGACAGGGCACGCTTTCTTT.